The sequence of this TCR beta chain was determined in a study of T cells in women clearing cervical HPV infection (dated by TCRdb to 2016 to 2019). For the wider study: The cases were about two dozen women with histologically confirmed HPV16-related CIN3 or worse, and 2 of those women had invasive cancers. Controls were 25 women whose single incident HPV16 infection cleared within 12 months without precancer or cancer developing. Blood from cases was collected at the visit at which the lesion was first identified, whereas blood from controls was collected once infection was no longer detected. For cases, the median interval between lesion detection and blood sampling was roughly 150 days, with an interquartile range of about 80 to 210 days. Since HLA typing was available for only a few women, HLA type could not be ruled out as a confounder. The exploratory proof-of-principle case-control study was nested within the Guanacaste HPV Natural History Study in Costa Rica and compared TCR repertoires across cervical HPV16 outcomes. Cases were matched to controls by age within five years and by the year the sample was collected. A median age of almost 35 years was observed in cases versus approximately 40 in controls, and no significant differences in baseline characteristics were found. In the parent cohort, around 10,000 women aged 18 or older were enrolled in Guanacaste, Costa Rica, during about 1993 to 1994 and were followed for seven years. Quality controls consisted of five blinded duplicates per group, for a total of 60 or so samples made up of roughly 50 participants and approximately 10 replicates.

The study at large found these results: Significantly higher TCR repertoire richness was observed in CIN3+ cases than in controls across sequencing depths, whereas no difference in evenness was found. T-cell numbers per sample were unknown, so richness differences could reflect varying T-cell content rather than repertoire biology. Random forest classifiers that combined richness and V gene abundances separated cases from controls with an estimated AUC of 0.8 to 0.85. The cross-sectional design could not show whether the associations came before the infection or were a result of it, and neither effector/memory subsets nor HPV-specific T cells were isolated. Cases had lower TRBV6-7 relative abundance than controls (approximately 0.11% versus 0.16%; Bonferroni P = 0.0008).

Every participant had a single incident cervical HPV16 infection, and women with prevalent HPV16 infections were excluded. Cervical HPV DNA was detected by MY09/MY11 PCR and genotyped by dot-blot hybridization. Fifteen mL of heparinized blood were centrifuged, and the buffy coat was aliquoted, frozen at -30°C, then stored at -80°C. Genomic DNA was extracted from buffy coat specimens using QIAGEN kits. V is cut back by 5 bases and J by 5 bases, with 6 bases in the junction unmatched. From the cysteine up to the phenylalanine, the CDR3 has a length of 14 residues. Sequencing covers 33 bases of the CDR3, shown here with the frame starting at base 1. CDR1 and CDR2 are drawn from the germline V gene: LGHNA, YNFKEQ. A remark on this clone: Its cognate antigen has yet to be identified. The read ends 3 residues before the CDR3 terminus; that terminus is restored from the germline J gene.

The immunoSEQ assay used multiplex PCR to amplify TCR beta CDR3 regions from an average of around 1,200 ng of genomic DNA per sample. Primer bias was corrected in the assay by using a complete synthetic TCR repertoire to establish an amplification baseline. The amplicons were sequenced using the Illumina platform. The authors processed their data as follows. Sequences were error-corrected by clustering with frequency ratios and a modified nearest-neighbor algorithm and were then analyzed in the immunoSEQ Analyzer with IMGT gene definitions. At each rarefaction depth, TCR richness and evenness were averaged across 20 rarefaction repeats, and any sample with fewer sequences than the depth was left out. V, D and J gene relative abundances were compared between groups with Wilcoxon rank sum tests, applying FDR correction. An intraclass correlation of around 96% for TCR richness and an average of about 77% across approximately 63 gene segments were obtained from the blinded duplicates. Imported from immuneACCESS, the table was reduced by TCRdb to in-frame sequences with V and J called. These copies leave out some clones; in studies compared against another copy, an unresolved V gene accounts for under half, and the cause of the remainder is not known. For V, J and clone size, that table is used; D and trimming come from the DNA. The sample's clone listing holds approximately 30,000 clones. The ten largest account for roughly a sixth of the sample.

This sequence uses TRBV4-2 and TRBJ2-5; 9 of the junction bases match TRBD1. Sequenced input: blood buffy coat. The sequence was obtained from a woman between 18 and 75 years old with a cervical HPV16 infection that either progressed to CIN3+ or cleared (not recorded which). The CDR3 region: CASSVGQGEETQYF. Incomplete CDR3 DNA: TGTGCCAGCAGCGTGGGACAGGGCGAGGAGACC.